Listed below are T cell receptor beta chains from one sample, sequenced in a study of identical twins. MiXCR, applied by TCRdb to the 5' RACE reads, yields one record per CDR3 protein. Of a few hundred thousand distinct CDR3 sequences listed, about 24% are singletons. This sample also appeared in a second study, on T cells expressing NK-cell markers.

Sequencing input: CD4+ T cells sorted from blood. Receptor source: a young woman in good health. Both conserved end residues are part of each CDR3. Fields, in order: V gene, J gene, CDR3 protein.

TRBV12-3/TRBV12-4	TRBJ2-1	CASIKRLGSSYNEQFF
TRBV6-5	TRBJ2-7	CASSYSGTGASYEQYF
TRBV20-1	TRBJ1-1	CSARTYMNTEAFF
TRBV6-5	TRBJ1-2	CASSYSLGQNYGYTF
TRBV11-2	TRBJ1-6	CASSPPTGVSLHF
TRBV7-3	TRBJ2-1	CASSPSSGGYNEQFF
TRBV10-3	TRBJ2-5	CAISEHPAGQETQYF
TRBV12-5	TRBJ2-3	CASGLVLGSGTPTDTQYF
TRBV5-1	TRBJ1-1	CASSRGVTDTEAFF
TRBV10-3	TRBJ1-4	CASGGQHEKLFF
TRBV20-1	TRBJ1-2	CSARDLVSYGYTF
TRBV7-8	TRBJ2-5	CASRSGRTRETQYF
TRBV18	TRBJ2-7	CASSPPVSDTSYEQYF
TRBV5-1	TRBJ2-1	CASSRGTVRGGNEQFF
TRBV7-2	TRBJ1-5	CASGRDSLANQPQHF